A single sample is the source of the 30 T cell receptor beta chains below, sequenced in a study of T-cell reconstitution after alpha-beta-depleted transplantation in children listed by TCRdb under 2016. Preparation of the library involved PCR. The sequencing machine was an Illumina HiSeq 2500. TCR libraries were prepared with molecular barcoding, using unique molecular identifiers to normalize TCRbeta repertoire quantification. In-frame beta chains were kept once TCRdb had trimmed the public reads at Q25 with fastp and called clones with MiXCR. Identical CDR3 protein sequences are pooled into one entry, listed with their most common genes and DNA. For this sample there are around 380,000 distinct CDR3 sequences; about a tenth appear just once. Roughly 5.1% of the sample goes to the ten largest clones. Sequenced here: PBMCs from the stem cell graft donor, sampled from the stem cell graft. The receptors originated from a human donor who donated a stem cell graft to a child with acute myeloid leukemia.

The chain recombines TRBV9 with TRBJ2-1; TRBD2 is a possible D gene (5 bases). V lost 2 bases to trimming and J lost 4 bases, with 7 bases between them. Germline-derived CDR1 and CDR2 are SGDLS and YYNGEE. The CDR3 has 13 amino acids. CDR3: CASSVRTYNEQFF. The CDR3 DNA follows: TGTGCCAGCAGCGTGCGGACTTACAATGAGCAGTTCTTC.

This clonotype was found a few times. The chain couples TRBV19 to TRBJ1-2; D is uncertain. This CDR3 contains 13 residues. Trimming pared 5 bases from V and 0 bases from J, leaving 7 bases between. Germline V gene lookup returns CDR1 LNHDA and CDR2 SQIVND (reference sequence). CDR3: CASSFTSNYGYTF. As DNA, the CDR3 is TGTGCCAGTAGTTTTACTTCTAACTATGGCTACACCTTC.

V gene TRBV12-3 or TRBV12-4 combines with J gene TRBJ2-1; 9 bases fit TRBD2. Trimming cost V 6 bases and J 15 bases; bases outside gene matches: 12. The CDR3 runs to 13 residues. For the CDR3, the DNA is TGTGCCAGCAGACCTTTCCGACTAGCGGAACCGTTCTTC. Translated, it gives CASRPFRLAEPFF.

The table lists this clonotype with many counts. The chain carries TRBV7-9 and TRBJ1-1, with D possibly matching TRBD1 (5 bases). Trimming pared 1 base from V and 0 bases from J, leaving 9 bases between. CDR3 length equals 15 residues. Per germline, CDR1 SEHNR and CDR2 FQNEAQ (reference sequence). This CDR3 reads CASSLDPGLNTEAFF. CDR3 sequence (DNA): TGTGCCAGCAGCTTAGATCCGGGGCTGAACACTGAAGCTTTCTTT.

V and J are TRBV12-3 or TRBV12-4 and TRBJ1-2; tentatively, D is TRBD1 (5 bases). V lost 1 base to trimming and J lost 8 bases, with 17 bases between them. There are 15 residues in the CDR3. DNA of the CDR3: TGTGCCAGCAGTTTAGGGGGGACTACGAACCGGGGCTACACCTTC. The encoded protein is CASSLGGTTNRGYTF.

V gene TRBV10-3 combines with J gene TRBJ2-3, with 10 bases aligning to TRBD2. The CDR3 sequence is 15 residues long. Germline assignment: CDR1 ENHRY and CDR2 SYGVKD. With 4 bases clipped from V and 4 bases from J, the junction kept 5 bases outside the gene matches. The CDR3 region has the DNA TGTGCCATCAGTGTTGGACTAGCGGATGCAGATACGCAGTATTTT. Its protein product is CAISVGLADADTQYF.

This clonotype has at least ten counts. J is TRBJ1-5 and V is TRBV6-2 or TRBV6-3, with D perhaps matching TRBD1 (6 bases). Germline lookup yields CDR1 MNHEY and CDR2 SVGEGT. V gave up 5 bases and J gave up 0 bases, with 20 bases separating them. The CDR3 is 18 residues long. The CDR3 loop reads CASSPAWDIPNSNQPQHF. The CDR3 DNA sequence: TGTGCCAGCAGTCCCGCTTGGGACATCCCGAATAGCAATCAGCCCCAGCATTTT.

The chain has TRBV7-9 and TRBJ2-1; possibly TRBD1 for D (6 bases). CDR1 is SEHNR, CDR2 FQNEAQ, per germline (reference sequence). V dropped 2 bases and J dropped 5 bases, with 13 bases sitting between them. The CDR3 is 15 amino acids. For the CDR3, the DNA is TGTGCCAGCAGCTTACCTGAGGACAGCAACAATGAGCAGTTCTTC. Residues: CASSLPEDSNNEQFF.

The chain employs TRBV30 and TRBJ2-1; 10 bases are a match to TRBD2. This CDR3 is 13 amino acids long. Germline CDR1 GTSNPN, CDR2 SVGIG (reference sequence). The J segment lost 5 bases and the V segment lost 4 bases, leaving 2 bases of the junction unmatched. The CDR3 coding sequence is TGTGCCTGGAAGCTAGCGGGGGACAATGAGCAGTTCTTC. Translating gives CAWKLAGDNEQFF.

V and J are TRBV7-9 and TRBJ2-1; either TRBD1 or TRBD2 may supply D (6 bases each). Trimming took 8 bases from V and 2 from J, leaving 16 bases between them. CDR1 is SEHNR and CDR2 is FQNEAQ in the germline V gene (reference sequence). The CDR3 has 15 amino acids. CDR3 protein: CASGGRDRTYNEQFF. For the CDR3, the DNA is TGTGCCAGCGGAGGGCGCGACAGGACCTACAATGAGCAGTTCTTC.

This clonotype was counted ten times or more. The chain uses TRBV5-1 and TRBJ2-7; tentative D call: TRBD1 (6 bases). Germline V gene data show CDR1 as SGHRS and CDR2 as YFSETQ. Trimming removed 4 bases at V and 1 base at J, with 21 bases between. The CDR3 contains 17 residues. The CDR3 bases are TGCGCCAGCAGCACAGAGGAATACAGGGTGAGATCCTACGAGCAGTACTTC. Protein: CASSTEEYRVRSYEQYF.

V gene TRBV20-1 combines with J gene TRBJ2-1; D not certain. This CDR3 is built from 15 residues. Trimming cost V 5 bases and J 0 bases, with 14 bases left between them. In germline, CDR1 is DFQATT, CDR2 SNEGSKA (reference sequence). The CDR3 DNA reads TGCAGTGCTCTCATGGGTACCCACTCCTACAATGAGCAGTTCTTC. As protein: CSALMGTHSYNEQFF.

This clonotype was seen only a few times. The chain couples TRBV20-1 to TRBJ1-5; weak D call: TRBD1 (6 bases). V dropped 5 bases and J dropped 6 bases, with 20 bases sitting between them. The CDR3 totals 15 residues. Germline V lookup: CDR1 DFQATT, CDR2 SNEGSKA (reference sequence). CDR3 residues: CSARGVRGEGQPQHF. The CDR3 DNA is TGCAGTGCTCGGGGGGTCAGGGGAGAGGGTCAGCCCCAGCATTTT.

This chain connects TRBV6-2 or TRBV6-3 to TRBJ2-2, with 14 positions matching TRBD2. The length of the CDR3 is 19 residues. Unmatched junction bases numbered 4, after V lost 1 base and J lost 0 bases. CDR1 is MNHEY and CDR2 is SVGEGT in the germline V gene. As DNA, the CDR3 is TGTGCCAGCAGTTACTTAGGACTAGCGGGAGGAACGAACACCGGGGAGCTGTTTTTT. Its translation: CASSYLGLAGGTNTGELFF.

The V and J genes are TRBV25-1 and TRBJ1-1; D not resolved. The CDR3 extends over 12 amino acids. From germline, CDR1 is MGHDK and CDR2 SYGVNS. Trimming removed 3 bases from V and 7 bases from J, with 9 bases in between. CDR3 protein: CASSDGGYEAFF. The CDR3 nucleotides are TGTGCCAGCAGTGATGGAGGGTATGAAGCTTTCTTT.

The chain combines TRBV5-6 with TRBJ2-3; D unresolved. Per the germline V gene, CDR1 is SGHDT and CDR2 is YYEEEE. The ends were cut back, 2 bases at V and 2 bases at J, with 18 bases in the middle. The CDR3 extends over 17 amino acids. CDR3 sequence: CASSFTTSRRSTDTQYF. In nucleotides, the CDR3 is TGTGCCAGCAGCTTCACGACCTCTAGAAGATCCACAGATACGCAGTATTTT.

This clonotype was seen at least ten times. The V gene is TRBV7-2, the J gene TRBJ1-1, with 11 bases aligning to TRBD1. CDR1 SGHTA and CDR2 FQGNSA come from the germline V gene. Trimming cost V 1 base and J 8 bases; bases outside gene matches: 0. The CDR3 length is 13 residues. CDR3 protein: CASSLGTGGEAFF. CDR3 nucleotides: TGTGCCAGCAGCTTAGGGACAGGGGGCGAAGCTTTCTTT. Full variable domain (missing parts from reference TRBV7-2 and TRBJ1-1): GAGVSQSPSNKVTEKGKDVELRCDPISGHTALYWYRQSLGQGLEFLIYFQGNSAPDKSGLPSDRFSAERTGGSVSTLTIQRTQQEDSAVYLCASSLGTGGEAFFGQGTRLTVV.

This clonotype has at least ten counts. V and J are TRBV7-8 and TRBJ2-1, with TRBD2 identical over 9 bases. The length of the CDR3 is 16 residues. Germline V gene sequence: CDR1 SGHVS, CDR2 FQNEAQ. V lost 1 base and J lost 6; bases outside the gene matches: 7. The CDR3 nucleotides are TGTGCCAGCAGCTTAGTGGCGGGGGGGCCCATCAATGAGCAGTTCTTC. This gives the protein CASSLVAGGPINEQFF. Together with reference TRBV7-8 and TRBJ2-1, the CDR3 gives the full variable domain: GAGVSQSPRYKVAKRGQDVALRCDPISGHVSLFWYQQALGQGPEFLTYFQNEAQLDKSGLPSDRFFAERPEGSVSTLKIQRTQQEDSAVYLCASSLVAGGPINEQFFGPGTRLTVL.

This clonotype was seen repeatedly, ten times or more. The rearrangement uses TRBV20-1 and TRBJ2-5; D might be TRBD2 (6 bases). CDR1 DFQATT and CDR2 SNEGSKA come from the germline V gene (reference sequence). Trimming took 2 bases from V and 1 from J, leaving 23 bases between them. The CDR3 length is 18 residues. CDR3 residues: CSARIGLSNRGIQETQYF. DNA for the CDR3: TGCAGTGCTAGAATCGGTCTAAGCAACCGGGGGATCCAAGAGACCCAGTACTTC.

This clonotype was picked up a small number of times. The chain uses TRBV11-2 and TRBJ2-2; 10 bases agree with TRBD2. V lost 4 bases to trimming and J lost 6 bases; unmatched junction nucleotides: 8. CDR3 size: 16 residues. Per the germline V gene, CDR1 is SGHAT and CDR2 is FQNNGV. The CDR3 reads CASSSLAGEGAGELFF. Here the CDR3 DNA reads TGTGCCAGCAGCTCTCTAGCGGGAGAGGGGGCCGGGGAGCTGTTTTTT.

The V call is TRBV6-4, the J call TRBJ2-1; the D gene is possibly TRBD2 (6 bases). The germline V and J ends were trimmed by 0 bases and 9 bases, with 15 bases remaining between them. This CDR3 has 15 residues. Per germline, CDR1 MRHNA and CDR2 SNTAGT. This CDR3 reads CASSDSRGVHSEQFF. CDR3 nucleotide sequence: TGTGCCAGCAGTGACTCGCGGGGAGTTCACAGTGAGCAGTTCTTC.

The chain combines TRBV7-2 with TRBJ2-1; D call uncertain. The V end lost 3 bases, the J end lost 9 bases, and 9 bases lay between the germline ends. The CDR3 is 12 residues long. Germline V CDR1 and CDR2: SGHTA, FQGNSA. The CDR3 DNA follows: TGTGCCAGCAGCTTTAGTTGGGGTGAGCAGTTCTTC. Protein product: CASSFSWGEQFF.

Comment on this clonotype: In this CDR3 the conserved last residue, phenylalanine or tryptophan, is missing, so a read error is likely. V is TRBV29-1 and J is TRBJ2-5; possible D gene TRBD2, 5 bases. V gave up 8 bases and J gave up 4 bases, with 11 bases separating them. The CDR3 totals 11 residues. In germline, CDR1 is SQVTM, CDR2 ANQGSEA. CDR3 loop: CSFREGETQYL. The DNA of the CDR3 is TGCAGCTTTAGAGAGGGAGAGACCCAGTACTTG.

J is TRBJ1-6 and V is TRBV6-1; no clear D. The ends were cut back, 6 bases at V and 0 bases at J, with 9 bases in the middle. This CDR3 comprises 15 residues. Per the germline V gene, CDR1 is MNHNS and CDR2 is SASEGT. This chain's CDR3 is CASSLTVSYNSPLHF. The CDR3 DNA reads TGTGCCAGCAGCCTTACAGTCTCCTATAATTCACCCCTCCACTTT.

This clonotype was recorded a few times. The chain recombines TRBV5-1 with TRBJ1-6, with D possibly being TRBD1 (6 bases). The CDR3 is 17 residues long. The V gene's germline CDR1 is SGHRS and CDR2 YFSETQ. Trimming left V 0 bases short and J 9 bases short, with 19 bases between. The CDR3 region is CASSLGFLTGTGSPLHF. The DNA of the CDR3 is TGCGCCAGCAGCTTGGGCTTCTTAACAGGGACTGGTTCACCCCTCCACTTT.

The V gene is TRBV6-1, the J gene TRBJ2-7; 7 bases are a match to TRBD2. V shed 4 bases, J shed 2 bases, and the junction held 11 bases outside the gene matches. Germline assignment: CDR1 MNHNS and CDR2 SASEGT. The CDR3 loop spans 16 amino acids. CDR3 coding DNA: TGTGCCAGCAGTGGGTTCTTAGCGGGTGAAGCCTACGAGCAGTACTTC. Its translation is CASSGFLAGEAYEQYF.

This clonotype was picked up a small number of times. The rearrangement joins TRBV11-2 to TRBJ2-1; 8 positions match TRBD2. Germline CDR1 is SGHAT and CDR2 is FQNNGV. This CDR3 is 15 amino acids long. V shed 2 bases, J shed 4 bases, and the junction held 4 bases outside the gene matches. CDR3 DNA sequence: TGTGCCAGCAGCTTAAGTAGCGGGGCTTACAATGAGCAGTTCTTC. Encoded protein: CASSLSSGAYNEQFF.

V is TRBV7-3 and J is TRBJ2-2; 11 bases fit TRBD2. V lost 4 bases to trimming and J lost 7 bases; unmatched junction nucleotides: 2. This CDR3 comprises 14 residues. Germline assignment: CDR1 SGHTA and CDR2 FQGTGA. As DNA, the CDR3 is TGTGCCAGCAGCTCTGGGACTAGCGGCGGGGAGCTGTTTTTT. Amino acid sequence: CASSSGTSGGELFF.

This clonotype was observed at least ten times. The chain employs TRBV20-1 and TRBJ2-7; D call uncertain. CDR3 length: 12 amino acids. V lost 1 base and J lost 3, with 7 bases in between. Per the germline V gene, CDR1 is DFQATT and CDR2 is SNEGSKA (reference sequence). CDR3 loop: CSARGPLYEQYF. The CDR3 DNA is TGCAGTGCTAGAGGACCCCTCTACGAGCAGTACTTC.

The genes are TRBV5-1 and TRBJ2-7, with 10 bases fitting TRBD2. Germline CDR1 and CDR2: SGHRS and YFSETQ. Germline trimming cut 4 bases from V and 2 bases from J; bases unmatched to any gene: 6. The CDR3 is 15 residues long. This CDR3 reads CASSPASGSPYEQYF. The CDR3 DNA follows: TGCGCCAGCAGCCCGGCTAGCGGGAGTCCCTACGAGCAGTACTTC. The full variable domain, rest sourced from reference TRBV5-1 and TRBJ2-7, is KAGVTQTPRYLIKTRGQQVTLSCSPISGHRSVSWYQQTPGQGLQFLFEYFSETQRNKGNFPGRFSGRQFSNSRSEMNVSTLELGDSALYLCASSPASGSPYEQYFGPGTRLTVT.